One T cell receptor beta chain is described in this entry. The data were obtained in a study of blood T cell repertoires in COVID-19. Turning to the study itself: The United States, Italy and Spain provided the acute and convalescent COVID-19 samples. T cells, B-cell-depleted T cells, or PBMCs supplied cDNA or gDNA.

In the authors' methods: Amplified reference gene primers provided the basis for estimating nucleated cell counts. Repertoires were generated with immunoSEQ multiplex PCR, while TCRdb's copy carries only in-frame clones and drops some. The DNA gave D and trimming, while V, J and clone size come from that table. This sample has fewer than 350,000 clones; under 90% occur once, and the top ten carry about 3.2%. Source material: peripheral blood. The clonotype originates from a woman aged 60-75 years with active or convalescent COVID-19.

The CDR3 loop is CASRWGTGDSEQYF. CDR3 bases: TGTGCCAGCAGGTGGGGGACAGGGGACTCCGAGCAGTACTTC. V gene TRBV6-5 combines with J gene TRBJ2-7; 10 bases agree with TRBD1. The germline gives CDR1 MNHEY, CDR2 SVGAGI. The CDR3 is made up of 14 amino acids. V lost 6 bases to trimming and J lost 6 bases; unmatched junction nucleotides: 8.